Described below is a single TCR beta chain sequence and its context. Hyperthyroidism patients were newly diagnosed, ill under 2 months, and aged 18 to 65 years. This CDR3 has 14 residues. V was cut by 5 bases and J by 7 bases, with 17 bases left in between. Per the germline V gene, CDR1 is MGHDK and CDR2 is SYGVNS. This sample is drawn from a study of Graves' ophthalmopathy and Graves' hyperthyroidism. RNA served as the template for amplifying TCR beta CDR3 regions. After a first-round RT-PCR with HTBI primers, a second-round multiplex PCR was run. MiXCR was run by TCRdb on the multiplex PCR reads, yielding one entry per CDR3 protein. The table includes some 1.1 million distinct CDR3 sequences, around a third detected once.

The clonotype was recovered from an adult man with Graves' hyperthyroidism. Material for sequencing was peripheral blood or thyroid tissue (not recorded which). The chain combines TRBV25-1 with TRBJ1-1; D unclear. The CDR3 region is CASSLVFSPSEAFF. The CDR3, as DNA: TGTGCCAGCAGTTTAGTCTTTTCACCCAGTGAAGCTTTCTTT.